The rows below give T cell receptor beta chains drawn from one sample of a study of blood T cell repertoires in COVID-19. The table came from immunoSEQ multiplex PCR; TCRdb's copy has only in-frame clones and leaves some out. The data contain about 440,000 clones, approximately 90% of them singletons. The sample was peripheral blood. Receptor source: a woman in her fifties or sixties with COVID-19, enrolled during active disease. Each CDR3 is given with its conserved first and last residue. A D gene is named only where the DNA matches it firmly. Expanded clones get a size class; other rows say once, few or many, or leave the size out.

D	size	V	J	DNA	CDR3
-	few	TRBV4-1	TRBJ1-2	TGCGCCAGCAGCCAAGATCCACGCGGTTGGTTTGGCTACACCTTC	CASSQDPRGWFGYTF
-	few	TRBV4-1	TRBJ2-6	TGCGCCAGCAGCCAGTTAGTTTCTGGGGCCAACGTCCTGACTTTC	CASSQLVSGANVLTF
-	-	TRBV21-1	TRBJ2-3	TGTGCCAGCAGCACCCGGCTTAGACAGGGTGGAGACACAGATACGCAGTATTTT	CASSTRLRQGGDTDTQYF
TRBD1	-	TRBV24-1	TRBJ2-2	TGTGCCACCGGGACAGGGTGGACCGGGGAGCTGTTTTTT	CATGTGWTGELFF
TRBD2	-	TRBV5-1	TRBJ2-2	TGCGCCAGCAGCCCAGAGTCGGGGGGAACGAACACCGGGGAGCTGTTTTTT	CASSPESGGTNTGELFF
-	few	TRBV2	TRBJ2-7	TGTGCCAGCAGTGAATTTAACTACGAGCAGTACTTC	CASSEFNYEQYF
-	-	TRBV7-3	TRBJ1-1	TGTGCCAGCAGCTGGGCCCCGGGGACTGAAGCTTTCTTT	CASSWAPGTEAFF
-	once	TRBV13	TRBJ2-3	TGTGCCAGCAGCACTAAGGGGGACGGCACAGATACGCAGTATTTT	CASSTKGDGTDTQYF
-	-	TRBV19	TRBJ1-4	TGTGCCAGCGCCCAGGGGAACGGCGAAAAACTGTTTTTT	CASAQGNGEKLFF
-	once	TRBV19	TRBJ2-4	TGTGCCAGTAGCCCGGACAGCCCCGGTGGGGACATTCAGTACTTC	CASSPDSPGGDIQYF
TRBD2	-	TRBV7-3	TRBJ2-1	TGTGCCAGCAGCTCTAGCGGGTCCTACAATGAGCAGTTCTTC	CASSSSGSYNEQFF
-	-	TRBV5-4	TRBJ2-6	TGTGCCAGCAGCCCCCAGACGGGCTCTGGGGCCAACGTCCTGACTTTC	CASSPQTGSGANVLTF
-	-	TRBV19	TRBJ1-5	TGTGCCAGTAGTTTAGCAGGGATAAATCAGCCCCAGCATTTT	CASSLAGINQPQHF
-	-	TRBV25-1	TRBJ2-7	TGTGCCAGCAGTTTGGGACTGCCCGGCTACGAGCAGTACTTC	CASSLGLPGYEQYF
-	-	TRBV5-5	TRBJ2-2	TGTGCCAGCAGCCTACGAGCAGGCCACGCGAACACCGGGGAGCTGTTTTTT	CASSLRAGHANTGELFF
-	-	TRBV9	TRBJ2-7	TGTGCCAGCAGCGCCACCGACAGATTCTACGAGCAGTACTTC	CASSATDRFYEQYF
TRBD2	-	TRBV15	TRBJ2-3	TGTGCCACCAGCAGAGGGCTAATGGCGGGGGGGCCGGATACGCAGTATTTT	CATSRGLMAGGPDTQYF
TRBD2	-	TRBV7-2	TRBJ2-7	TGTGCCAGCAGACTCAGCGGGACTAGCGGGGGGGACTACGAGCAGTACTTC	CASRLSGTSGGDYEQYF
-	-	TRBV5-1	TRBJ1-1	TGCGCCAGCAGCTTGATTGGTTCGGACACTGAAGCTTTCTTT	CASSLIGSDTEAFF
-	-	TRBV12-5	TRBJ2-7	TGTGCTAGTGGTTCCAGGGTCGAGCAGTACTTC	CASGSRVEQYF
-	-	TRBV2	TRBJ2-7	TGTGCCAGCAGGGATGCAGGGTTAACGTCGGGCGAGCAGTACTTC	CASRDAGLTSGEQYF
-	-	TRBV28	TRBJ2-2	TGTGCCAGCACCTTTACAGGGCGTAGCGGGGAGCTGTTTTTT	CASTFTGRSGELFF
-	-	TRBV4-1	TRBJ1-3	TGCGCCAGCAGCCAAGATCGACAGCTCAGAAACACCATATATTTT	CASSQDRQLRNTIYF
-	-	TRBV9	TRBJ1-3	TGTGCCAGCAGCGTAGCCGGACACCCCTCTGGAAACACCATATATTTT	CASSVAGHPSGNTIYF
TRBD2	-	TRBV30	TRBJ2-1	TGTGCCTGGAGTGTACAGGGACTAGCGTGGAATGAGCAGTTCTTC	CAWSVQGLAWNEQFF
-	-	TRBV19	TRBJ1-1	TGTGCCAGTAGTATTCTCGCCGCCCGGGGAGGAGACACTGAAGCTTTCTTT	CASSILAARGGDTEAFF
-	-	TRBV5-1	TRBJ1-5	TGCGCCAGCAGCTTAACAGGGATTAGCAATCAGCCCCAGCATTTT	CASSLTGISNQPQHF
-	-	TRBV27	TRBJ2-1	TGTGCCAGCAGTTACGGTAACAATGAGCAGTTCTTC	CASSYGNNEQFF
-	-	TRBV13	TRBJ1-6	TGTGCCAGCAGCTTGGGACGGGGGTATAATTCACCCCTCCACTTT	CASSLGRGYNSPLHF
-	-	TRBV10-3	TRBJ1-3	TGTGCCATCAGTGAGTCGACCGGGGCCATATATTTT	CAISESTGAIYF
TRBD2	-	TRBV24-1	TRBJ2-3	TGTGCCACCAGTGATTCCCTAGCGGGGGGGGGAGATACGCAGTATTTT	CATSDSLAGGGDTQYF
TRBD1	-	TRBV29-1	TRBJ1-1	TGCAGCGTTGACCCCCGACAGGGGGCGGAGGACACTGAAGCTTTCTTT	CSVDPRQGAEDTEAFF
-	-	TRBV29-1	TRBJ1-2	TGCAGCGTTGAAAGGGGGTCCTGGGGCGGCTACACCTTC	CSVERGSWGGYTF
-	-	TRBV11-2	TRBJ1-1	TGTGCCACTAACTCCGGGGGAGGTGAAGCTTTCTTT	CATNSGGGEAFF
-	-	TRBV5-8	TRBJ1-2	TGTGCCAGCAGCCCGGACGGGGGGCAAAGCTATGGCTACACCTTC	CASSPDGGQSYGYTF
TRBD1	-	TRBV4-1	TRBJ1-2	TGCGCCAGCAGCCAAGAAGGACAGGGGGATGGCTACACCTTC	CASSQEGQGDGYTF
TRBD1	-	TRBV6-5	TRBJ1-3	TGTGCCAGCAGTATGACAGGGGGAAACACCATATATTTT	CASSMTGGNTIYF
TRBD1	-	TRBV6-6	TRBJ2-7	TGTGCCAGCAGTTCCCGGGACAGGGGGATCTACGAGCAGTACTTC	CASSSRDRGIYEQYF
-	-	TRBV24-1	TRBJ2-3	TGTGCCACCAGTGATTTGCAGGGGCGGGATACGCAGTATTTT	CATSDLQGRDTQYF
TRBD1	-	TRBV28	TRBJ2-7	TGTGCCAGCAGTTCCCGGGACAGGGGCTACGAGCAGTACTTC	CASSSRDRGYEQYF
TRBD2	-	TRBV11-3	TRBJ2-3	TGTGCCAGCAGCTTAGGCGGGGGGGCCGTAGGCGATACGCAGTATTTT	CASSLGGGAVGDTQYF
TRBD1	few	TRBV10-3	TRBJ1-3	TGTGCCATCAGTTTGGGACAGGGAGACACCATATATTTT	CAISLGQGDTIYF
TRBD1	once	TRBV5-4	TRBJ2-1	TGTGCCAGCACCTGGACAGGCAGCAATGAGCAGTTCTTC	CASTWTGSNEQFF
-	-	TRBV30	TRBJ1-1	TGTGCCTGGAGTGTACAGGACGACACTGAAGCTTTCTTT	CAWSVQDDTEAFF
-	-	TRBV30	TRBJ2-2	TGTGCCGCAGAACAAACCGGGGAGCTGTTTTTT	CAAEQTGELFF
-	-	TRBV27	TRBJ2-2	TGTGCCAGCAGTCTTGACAGAAACACCGGGGAGCTGTTTTTT	CASSLDRNTGELFF
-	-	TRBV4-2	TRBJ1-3	TGTGCCAGCAGCCAAGGGCGTTCAGGTGGGAACACCATATATTTT	CASSQGRSGGNTIYF
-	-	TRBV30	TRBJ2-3	TGTGCCTGGACAGGGCCTATCACAGATACGCAGTATTTT	CAWTGPITDTQYF
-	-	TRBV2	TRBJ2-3	TGTGCCAGCAGTGACTTTTCTTGGGCTACAGATACGCAGTATTTT	CASSDFSWATDTQYF
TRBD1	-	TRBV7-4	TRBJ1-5	TGTGCCAGCAGCTTAGGCGGACAGGGGACTTCCAATCAGCCCCAGCATTTT	CASSLGGQGTSNQPQHF
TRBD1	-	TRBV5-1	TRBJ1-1	TGCGCCAGCAGCTTGTCGGGACAGGGTGCAGGGCAGGGGATTGAAGCTTTCTTT	CASSLSGQGAGQGIEAFF
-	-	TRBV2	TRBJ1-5	TGTGCCAGCAATCGGGGGGAGAGCAATCAGCCCCAGCATTTT	CASNRGESNQPQHF
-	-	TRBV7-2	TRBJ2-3	TGTGCCAGCAGCTCACAGGCGGGGACCAGTGATACGCAGTATTTT	CASSSQAGTSDTQYF
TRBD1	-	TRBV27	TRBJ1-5	TGTGCCAGCAGTTTATCGAGGGACAGGGGAGGTGGCAATCAGCCCCAGCATTTT	CASSLSRDRGGGNQPQHF
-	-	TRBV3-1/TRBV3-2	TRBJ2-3	TGTGCCAGCAGCCTACTATACTCGCAGTATTTT	CASSLLYSQYF